The 29 T cell receptor beta chains in this list originate from one sample, sequenced in a study of blood T cell repertoires in COVID-19. The table came from immunoSEQ multiplex PCR; TCRdb's copy has only in-frame clones and leaves some out. Of roughly 200,000 clones listed, more than 75% are singletons. Sequenced input: peripheral blood. The receptors were sampled from a man aged 55 to 69 with acute or convalescent COVID-19.

This chain links TRBV11-2 with TRBJ2-1; 9 nucleotides agree with TRBD1. The CDR3 has 15 residues. V lost 5 bases and J lost 8; bases outside the gene matches: 10. The V gene's germline CDR1 is SGHAT and CDR2 FQNNGV. CDR3: CASSAQGQGGDEQFF. The CDR3 DNA is TGTGCCAGCAGCGCCCAGGGACAGGGAGGTGATGAGCAGTTCTTC.

The genes are TRBV11-2 and TRBJ1-1; a weak D match, TRBD1 (5 bases). V shed 6 bases and J shed 4 bases, with 21 bases lying between them. This CDR3 has 16 amino acids. CDR1 is SGHAT, CDR2 FQNNGV, per germline. CDR3 nucleotide sequence: TGTGCCAGCAGTCAGCTGTCCGCGGGGGGAAGCACTGAAGCTTTCTTT. It translates to CASSQLSAGGSTEAFF.

Only a few counts were recorded for this clone. The chain employs TRBV12-3 or TRBV12-4 and TRBJ1-2; D perhaps matches TRBD1 (5 bases). This CDR3 has 12 residues. Trimming pared 7 bases from V and 3 bases from J, leaving 9 bases between. The CDR3 sequence is CASTRAYYGYTF. As DNA, the CDR3 is TGTGCCAGCACCAGGGCCTACTATGGCTACACCTTC.

This sequence joins TRBV18 and TRBJ1-2; no definite D call. Germline CDR1 and CDR2: KGHSH and LQKENI. V lost 2 bases and J 0 bases, leaving 10 bases between the germline ends. The CDR3 covers 15 residues. The DNA for the CDR3 is TGTGCCAGCTCACCAGAGGGCGATGCTAACTATGGCTACACCTTC. Protein product: CASSPEGDANYGYTF.

This clone was picked up a small number of times. The chain recombines TRBV6-1 with TRBJ2-7; 13 bases align to TRBD2. The CDR3 runs 15 residues. Looked up from germline, CDR1 is MNHNS and CDR2 is SASEGT. Trimming removed 3 bases from V and 2 bases from J; junction bases left unmatched: 1. The chain's CDR3 is CASSDGTSGTYEQYF. CDR3 DNA sequence: TGTGCCAGCAGTGATGGGACTAGCGGGACCTACGAGCAGTACTTC.

In this sample, this clone turned up a few times. The CDR3: CSASGQGGYEQYF. The CDR3 nucleotides are TGCAGTGCTAGTGGACAGGGGGGATACGAGCAGTACTTC. The chain carries TRBV20-1 and TRBJ2-7, with 10 nucleotides matching TRBD1. Germline trimming cut 3 bases from V and 4 bases from J; bases unmatched to any gene: 3. Germline V gene sequence: CDR1 DFQATT, CDR2 SNEGSKA (reference sequence). The CDR3 spans 13 residues.

The V and J genes are TRBV24-1 and TRBJ2-4; 8 nucleotides match TRBD1. The germline V gene has CDR1 KGHDR and CDR2 SFDVKD. CDR3 length: 15 residues. The junction had 3 bases not matched to a gene; V was cut back by 4 bases and J by 2 bases. The CDR3 is CATSDRTGSKNIQYF. In DNA form, the CDR3 reads TGTGCCACCAGTGACCGGACAGGGTCCAAAAACATTCAGTACTTC.

The chain combines TRBV7-9 with TRBJ2-5, with a weak D call TRBD2 (6 bases). In germline, CDR1 is SEHNR, CDR2 FQNEAQ (reference sequence). Trimming took 7 bases from V and 5 from J, leaving 20 bases between them. The CDR3 length is 15 residues. The CDR3 region is CASTYGRGAGETQYF. The CDR3, as DNA: TGTGCCAGCACCTACGGAAGGGGCGCGGGGGAGACCCAGTACTTC.

The CDR3 region is CASRYSELAGGTFGGELFF. The CDR3, as DNA: TGCGCCAGCCGCTACTCCGAACTAGCGGGGGGGACTTTCGGCGGGGAGCTGTTTTTT. The chain recombines TRBV5-1 with TRBJ2-2; 13 nucleotides line up with TRBD2. Germline CDR1 reads SGHRS; CDR2 reads YFSETQ. V lost 7 bases to trimming and J lost 7 bases; unmatched junction nucleotides: 19. The CDR3 has 19 amino acids.

This CDR3 reads CASSELAGAEPTGELFF. The CDR3 DNA is TGTGCCAGCAGCGAACTAGCGGGGGCCGAGCCCACCGGGGAGCTGTTTTTT. This rearrangement joins TRBV5-6 to TRBJ2-2; TRBD2 aligns across 11 bases. V gave up 4 bases and J gave up 4 bases; unmatched junction bases: 9. This CDR3 is built from 17 residues. Germline lookup yields CDR1 SGHDT and CDR2 YYEEEE. The full variable domain, its missing parts supplied by reference TRBV5-6 and TRBJ2-2, is DAGVTQSPTHLIKTRGQQVTLRCSPKSGHDTVSWYQQALGQGPQFIFQYYEEEERQRGNFPDRFSGHQFPNYSSELNVNALLLGDSALYLCASSELAGAEPTGELFFGEGSRLTVL.

This rearrangement joins TRBV6-5 to TRBJ2-1; TRBD1 might be the D (6 bases). The germline CDR1 and CDR2 sequences are MNHEY and SVGAGI. Trimming took off 11 bases at V and 1 base at J, with 15 bases between the two ends. CDR3 length equals 14 residues. CDR3 sequence: CAREQGFSYNEQFF. DNA of the CDR3: TGTGCCCGCGAGCAGGGGTTTTCCTACAATGAGCAGTTCTTC.

This clone was found a few times. V and J are TRBV15 and TRBJ2-6; D uncertain. V lost 1 base and J 2 bases, leaving 9 bases between the germline ends. CDR3 size: 16 residues. Germline V lookup: CDR1 LNHNV, CDR2 YYDKDF (reference sequence). The CDR3 DNA is TGTGCCACCAGCAGAGGTCCATCTACTGGGGCCAACGTCCTGACTTTC. Its protein is CATSRGPSTGANVLTF. The full variable domain, rest sourced from reference TRBV15 and TRBJ2-6, is DAMVIQNPRYQVTQFGKPVTLSCSQTLNHNVMYWYQQKSSQAPKLLFHYYDKDFNNEADTPDNFQSRRPNTSFCFLDIRSPGLGDTAMYLCATSRGPSTGANVLTFGAGSRLTVL.

The chain links TRBV7-2 to TRBJ2-1; D might be TRBD2 (7 bases). V lost 3 bases to trimming and J lost 6 bases, with 15 bases between them. The CDR3 has 15 amino acids. CDR1 and CDR2 (germline): SGHTA, FQGNSA. DNA of the CDR3: TGTGCCAGCAGCTTTGAGGGGGGGAGGCCCAATGAGCAGTTCTTC. This gives the protein CASSFEGGRPNEQFF.

This chain joins TRBV7-3 and TRBJ1-5; 10 nucleotides match TRBD1. The CDR3 has 18 amino acids. V dropped 2 bases and J dropped 2; count of bases not matched to a gene: 9. In germline, CDR1 is SGHTA, CDR2 FQGTGA. CDR3 DNA: TGTGCCAGCAGCTTACAGATGACAGGGGGCGTGGGCAATCAGCCCCAGCATTTT. Encoded protein: CASSLQMTGGVGNQPQHF.

The chain has TRBV28 and TRBJ2-1; 7 bases agree with TRBD1. V gave up 4 bases and J gave up 10 bases; unmatched junction bases: 13. The CDR3 runs to 15 residues. Germline CDR1 is MDHEN and CDR2 is SYDVKM. CDR3: CASSSSGQVVEEQFF. The CDR3 nucleotides are TGTGCCAGCAGTTCTTCAGGACAGGTGGTCGAAGAGCAGTTCTTC.

The rearrangement uses TRBV6-5 and TRBJ1-1; 10 bases are a match to TRBD1. This CDR3 has 16 amino acids. Germline V gene lookup returns CDR1 MNHEY and CDR2 SVGAGI. After removal of 0 bases from V and 6 bases from J, the junction contained 7 bases not matched to a gene. The CDR3 is CASSYSNDRGRSEAFF. CDR3 coding DNA: TGTGCCAGCAGTTACTCAAACGACAGGGGGCGTTCTGAAGCTTTCTTT.

This clone was counted once. The chain couples TRBV6-5 to TRBJ2-3; TRBD2 aligns across 7 bases. The CDR3 sequence is 14 residues long. Unmatched junction bases numbered 8, after V lost 9 bases and J lost 2 bases. Germline V gene lookup returns CDR1 MNHEY and CDR2 SVGAGI. The CDR3 spells CASAGGRDTDTQYF. The CDR3 nucleotides read TGTGCCAGTGCCGGGGGGAGGGACACAGATACGCAGTATTTT.

V usage is TRBV6-2 or TRBV6-3 and J usage is TRBJ1-1; D not certain. V was cut by 6 bases and J by 0 bases, with 8 bases left in between. The CDR3 has 13 amino acids. Germline lookup yields CDR1 MNHEY and CDR2 SVGEGT. The CDR3 DNA reads as TGTGCCAGCAGCTTCGACTTGAACACTGAAGCTTTCTTT. Its protein is CASSFDLNTEAFF.

V and J are TRBV30 and TRBJ1-1, with TRBD1 as a possible D gene (6 bases). Germline V lookup: CDR1 GTSNPN, CDR2 SVGIG (reference sequence). This CDR3 region has 15 residues. Trimming cost V 4 bases and J 2 bases, with 17 bases left between them. In DNA form, the CDR3 reads TGTGCCTGGACCCTGACCGGCAGGGGAAACACTGAAGCTTTCTTT. Amino acid sequence: CAWTLTGRGNTEAFF. Full variable domain (outside the CDR3, taken from reference TRBV30 and TRBJ1-1): SQTIHQWPATLVQPVGSPLSLECTVEGTSNPNLYWYRQAAGRGLQLLFYSVGIGQISSEVPQNLSASRPQDRQFILSSKKLLLSDSGFYLCAWTLTGRGNTEAFFGQGTRLTVV.

V and J are TRBV4-3 and TRBJ2-3; 7 positions agree with TRBD2. The CDR3 loop spans 15 amino acids. The V and J ends lost 3 bases and 4 bases, in that order; junction bases with no gene match: 7. Germline values: CDR1 LGHNA, CDR2 YSLEER. The CDR3 DNA sequence: TGCGCCAGCAGCCAGGCCGTCCGGGGGGCAGATACGCAGTATTTT. It codes for CASSQAVRGADTQYF.

The J gene is TRBJ2-3, the V gene TRBV6-5, with 12 positions matching TRBD2. Germline V gives CDR1 MNHEY, CDR2 SVGAGI. Trimming removed 6 bases from V and 2 bases from J; junction bases left unmatched: 3. The CDR3 is 15 amino acids. The chain's CDR3 is CASSRLAGDTDTQYF. The CDR3 region has the DNA TGTGCCAGCAGCCGACTAGCGGGGGACACAGATACGCAGTATTTT.

This chain joins TRBV7-9 and TRBJ1-4; TRBD1 matches 7 bases. The V gene end was trimmed by 5 bases and the J gene end by 6 bases; junction bases not matched to a gene: 6. CDR1 SEHNR and CDR2 FQNEAQ come from the germline V gene (reference sequence). CDR3 length: 14 residues. The DNA of the CDR3 is TGTGCCAGCAGCCCGACAGGGAACCATGAAAAACTGTTTTTT. It yields the protein CASSPTGNHEKLFF. The entire variable domain, with the rest obtained from reference TRBV7-9 and TRBJ1-4, is as follows: DTGVSQNPRHKITKRGQNVTFRCDPISEHNRLYWYRQTLGQGPEFLTYFQNEAQLEKSRLLSDRFSAERPKGSFSTLEIQRTEQGDSAMYLCASSPTGNHEKLFFGSGTQLSVL.

J is TRBJ1-4 and V is TRBV7-9; 7 nucleotides agree with TRBD1. The J segment lost 7 bases and the V segment lost 0 bases, leaving 8 bases of the junction unmatched. Per the germline V gene, CDR1 is SEHNR and CDR2 is FQNEAQ (reference sequence). The CDR3 is 16 residues long. The CDR3 region is CASSLADGHRGEKLFF. For the CDR3, the DNA is TGTGCCAGCAGCTTAGCCGACGGTCACAGGGGTGAAAAACTGTTTTTT.

Regarding this clone: This CDR3 is also generated by other DNA sequences in the sample. The chain has TRBV18 and TRBJ2-3, with D possibly being TRBD1 or TRBD2 (5 bases each). CDR3 length: 14 residues. CDR1 and CDR2 (germline): KGHSH, LQKENI. Trimming removed 6 bases from V and 6 bases from J, with 16 bases in between. The CDR3 here is CASSPGLAGDTQYF. The CDR3 region has the DNA TGTGCCAGCTCCCCAGGGCTAGCCGGCGATACGCAGTATTTT.

The gene calls are TRBV28 and TRBJ1-2; 8 nucleotides match TRBD1. After removal of 3 bases from V and 4 bases from J, the junction contained 7 bases not matched to a gene. CDR3 length: 15 residues. The germline V gene has CDR1 MDHEN and CDR2 SYDVKM. Here the CDR3 reads CASSFLGTGSYGYTF. As DNA, the CDR3 is TGTGCCAGCAGTTTTCTCGGGACAGGATCCTATGGCTACACCTTC.

This chain joins TRBV4-3 and TRBJ2-7; D is unresolved. Germline V gene sequence: CDR1 LGHNA, CDR2 YSLEER. The ends were cut back, 0 bases at V and 2 bases at J, with 8 bases in the middle. The CDR3 is 14 amino acids. The CDR3 bases are TGCGCCAGCAGCCAAGATAGCCCCCCCTACGAGCAGTACTTC. It codes for CASSQDSPPYEQYF.

This sequence joins TRBV5-6 and TRBJ1-6; D remains ambiguous. In germline, CDR1 is SGHDT, CDR2 YYEEEE. CDR3 size: 17 residues. The V end was cut by 4 bases, the J end by 6 bases, with 20 bases between. The CDR3 protein is CASSDRQAVDLNSPLHF. The DNA for the CDR3 is TGTGCCAGCAGCGATCGACAAGCGGTAGATCTTAATTCACCCCTCCACTTT.

The genes are TRBV5-1 and TRBJ2-3; 10 bases are a match to TRBD2. The CDR3 length is 16 residues. Germline V CDR1 and CDR2: SGHRS, YFSETQ. V shed 0 bases and J 6 bases; nucleotides not matched to a gene: 7. The CDR3 sequence is CASSLGTSGPFDTQYF. The CDR3 DNA sequence: TGCGCCAGCAGCTTGGGGACTAGCGGCCCATTTGATACGCAGTATTTT. Together with reference TRBV5-1 and TRBJ2-3, the CDR3 gives the full variable domain: KAGVTQTPRYLIKTRGQQVTLSCSPISGHRSVSWYQQTPGQGLQFLFEYFSETQRNKGNFPGRFSGRQFSNSRSEMNVSTLELGDSALYLCASSLGTSGPFDTQYFGPGTRLTVL.

The chain recombines TRBV12-3 or TRBV12-4 with TRBJ2-5, with D perhaps matching TRBD1 (5 bases). V lost 6 bases, J lost 2 bases, and 10 bases lay in between. The CDR3 totals 13 residues. Here the CDR3 reads CASRWTLQETQYF. CDR3 nucleotides: TGTGCCAGCAGATGGACACTTCAAGAGACCCAGTACTTC.